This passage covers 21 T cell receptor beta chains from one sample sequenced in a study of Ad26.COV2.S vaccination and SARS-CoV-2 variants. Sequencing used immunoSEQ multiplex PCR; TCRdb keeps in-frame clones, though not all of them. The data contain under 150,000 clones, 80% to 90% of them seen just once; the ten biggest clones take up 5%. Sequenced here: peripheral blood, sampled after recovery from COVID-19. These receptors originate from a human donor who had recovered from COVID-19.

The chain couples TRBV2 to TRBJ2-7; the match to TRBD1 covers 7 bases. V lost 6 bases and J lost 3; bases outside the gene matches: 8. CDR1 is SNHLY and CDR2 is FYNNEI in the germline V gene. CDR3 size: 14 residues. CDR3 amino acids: CASRQRGRVYEQYF. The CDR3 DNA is TGTGCCAGCAGGCAAAGGGGGCGGGTCTACGAGCAGTACTTC.

CDR3 loop: CASSQDRRRGRGSLIYNEQFF. The CDR3 bases are TGCGCCAGCAGCCAAGATCGTCGAAGGGGAAGGGGATCTCTAATCTACAATGAGCAGTTCTTC. The gene calls are TRBV4-3 and TRBJ2-1; the D gene is possibly TRBD1 (5 bases). Germline V gene sequence: CDR1 LGHNA, CDR2 YSLEER. The CDR3 extends over 21 amino acids. V dropped 0 bases and J dropped 3 bases, with 27 bases sitting between them.

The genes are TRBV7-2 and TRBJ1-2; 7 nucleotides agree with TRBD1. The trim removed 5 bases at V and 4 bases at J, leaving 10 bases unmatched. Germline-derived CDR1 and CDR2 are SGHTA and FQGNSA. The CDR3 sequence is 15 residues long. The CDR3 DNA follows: TGTGCCAGCAGCCCCGACAGGGAGGCTAGCTATGGCTACACCTTC. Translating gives CASSPDREASYGYTF.

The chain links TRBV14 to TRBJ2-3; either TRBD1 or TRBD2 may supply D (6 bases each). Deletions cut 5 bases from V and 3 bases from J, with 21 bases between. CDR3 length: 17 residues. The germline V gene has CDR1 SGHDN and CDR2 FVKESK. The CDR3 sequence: CASSTGATLRGTDTQYF. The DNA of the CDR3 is TGTGCCAGCAGCACGGGGGCTACTTTGAGGGGGACAGATACGCAGTATTTT.

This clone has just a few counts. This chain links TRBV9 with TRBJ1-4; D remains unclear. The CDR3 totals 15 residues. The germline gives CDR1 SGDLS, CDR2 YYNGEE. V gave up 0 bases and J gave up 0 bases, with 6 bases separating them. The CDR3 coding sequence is TGTGCCAGCAGCGTAGGAAGTGCAACTAATGAAAAACTGTTTTTT. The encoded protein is CASSVGSATNEKLFF.

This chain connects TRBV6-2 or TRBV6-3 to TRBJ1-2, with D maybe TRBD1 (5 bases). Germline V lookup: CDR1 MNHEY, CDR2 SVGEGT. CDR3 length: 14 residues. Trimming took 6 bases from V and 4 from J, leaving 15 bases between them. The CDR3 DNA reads TGTGCCAGCAGCCAACGACAGCTCCGCTATGGCTACACCTTC. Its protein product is CASSQRQLRYGYTF.

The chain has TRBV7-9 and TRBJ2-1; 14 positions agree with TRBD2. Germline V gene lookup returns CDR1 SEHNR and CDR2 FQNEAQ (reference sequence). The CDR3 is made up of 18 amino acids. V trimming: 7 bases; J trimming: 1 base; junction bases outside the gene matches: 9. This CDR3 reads CASKTSGGATMSYNEQFF. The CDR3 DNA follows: TGTGCCAGCAAGACTAGCGGGGGGGCGACTATGTCCTACAATGAGCAGTTCTTC.

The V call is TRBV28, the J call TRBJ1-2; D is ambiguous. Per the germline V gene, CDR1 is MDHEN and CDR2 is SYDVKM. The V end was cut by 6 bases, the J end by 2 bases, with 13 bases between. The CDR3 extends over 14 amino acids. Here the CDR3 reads CASSLSVTNYGYTF. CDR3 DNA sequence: TGTGCCAGCAGCCTCTCGGTCACAAACTATGGCTACACCTTC.

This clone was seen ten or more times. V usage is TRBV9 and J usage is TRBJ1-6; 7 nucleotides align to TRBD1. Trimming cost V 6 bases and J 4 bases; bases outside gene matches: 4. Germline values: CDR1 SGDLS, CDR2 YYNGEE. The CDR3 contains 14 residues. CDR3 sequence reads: CASNTGQYNSPLHF. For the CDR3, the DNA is TGTGCCAGCAACACGGGACAGTATAATTCACCCCTCCACTTT.

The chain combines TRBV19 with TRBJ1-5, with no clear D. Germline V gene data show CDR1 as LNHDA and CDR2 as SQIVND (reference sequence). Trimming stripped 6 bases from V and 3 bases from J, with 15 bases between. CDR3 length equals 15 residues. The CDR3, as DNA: TGTGCCAGTAGCCCGGCCCCCGGCTACAATCAGCCCCAGCATTTT. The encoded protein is CASSPAPGYNQPQHF.

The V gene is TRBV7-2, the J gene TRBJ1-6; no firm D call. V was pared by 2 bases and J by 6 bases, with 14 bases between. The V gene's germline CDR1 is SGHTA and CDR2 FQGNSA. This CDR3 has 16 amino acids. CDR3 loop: CASSLTWDRINSPLHF. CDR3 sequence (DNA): TGTGCCAGCAGCTTAACGTGGGATAGAATTAATTCACCCCTCCACTTT.

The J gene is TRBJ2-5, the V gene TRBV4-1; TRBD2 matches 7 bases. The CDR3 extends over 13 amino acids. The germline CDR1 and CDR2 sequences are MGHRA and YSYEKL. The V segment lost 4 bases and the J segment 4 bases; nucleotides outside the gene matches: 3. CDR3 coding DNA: TGCGCCAGCAGCCGGACTAGTCCAGAGACCCAGTACTTC. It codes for CASSRTSPETQYF.

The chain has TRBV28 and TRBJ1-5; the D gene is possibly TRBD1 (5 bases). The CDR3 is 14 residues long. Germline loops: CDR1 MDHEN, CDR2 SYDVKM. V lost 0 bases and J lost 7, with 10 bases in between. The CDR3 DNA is TGTGCCAGCAGTTTATGGGACACTTCCCAGCCCCAGCATTTT. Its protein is CASSLWDTSQPQHF.

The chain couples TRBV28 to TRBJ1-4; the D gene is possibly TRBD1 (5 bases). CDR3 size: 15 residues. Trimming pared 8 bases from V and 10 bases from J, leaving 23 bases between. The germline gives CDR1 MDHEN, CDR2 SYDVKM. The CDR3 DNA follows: TGTGCCAGCCGAGCGTCAAACTTGGGGGAGCGAAAACTGTTTTTT. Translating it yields CASRASNLGERKLFF.

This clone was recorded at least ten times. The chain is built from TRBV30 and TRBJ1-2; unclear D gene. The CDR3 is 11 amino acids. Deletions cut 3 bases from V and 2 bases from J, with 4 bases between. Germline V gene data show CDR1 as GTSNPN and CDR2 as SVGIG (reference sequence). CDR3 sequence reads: CAWRQNYGYTF. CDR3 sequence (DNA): TGTGCCTGGAGACAAAACTATGGCTACACCTTC.

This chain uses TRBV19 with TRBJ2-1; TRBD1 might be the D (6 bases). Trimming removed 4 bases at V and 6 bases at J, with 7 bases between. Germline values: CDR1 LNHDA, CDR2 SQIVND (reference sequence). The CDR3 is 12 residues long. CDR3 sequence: CASSTQGNEQFF. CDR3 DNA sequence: TGTGCCAGTAGTACACAGGGCAATGAGCAGTTCTTC. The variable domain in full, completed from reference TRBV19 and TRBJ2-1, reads DGGITQSPKYLFRKEGQNVTLSCEQNLNHDAMYWYRQDPGQGLRLIYYSQIVNDFQKGDIAEGYSVSREKKESFPLTVTSAQKNPTAFYLCASSTQGNEQFFGPGTRLTVL.

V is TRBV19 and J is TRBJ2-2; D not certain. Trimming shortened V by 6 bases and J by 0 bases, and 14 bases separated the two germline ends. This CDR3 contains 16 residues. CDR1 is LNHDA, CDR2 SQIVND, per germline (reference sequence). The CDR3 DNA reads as TGTGCCAGTAGCCTATGGTCGTTCGCGAACACCGGGGAGCTGTTTTTT. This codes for CASSLWSFANTGELFF.

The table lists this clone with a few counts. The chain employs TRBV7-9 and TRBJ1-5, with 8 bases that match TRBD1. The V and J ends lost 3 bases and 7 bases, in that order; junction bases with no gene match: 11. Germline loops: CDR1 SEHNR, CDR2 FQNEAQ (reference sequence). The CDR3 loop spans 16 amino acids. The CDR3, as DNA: TGTGCCAGCAGCTTGGTGACAGGGGAGATAGGGCAGCCCCAGCATTTT. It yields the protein CASSLVTGEIGQPQHF.

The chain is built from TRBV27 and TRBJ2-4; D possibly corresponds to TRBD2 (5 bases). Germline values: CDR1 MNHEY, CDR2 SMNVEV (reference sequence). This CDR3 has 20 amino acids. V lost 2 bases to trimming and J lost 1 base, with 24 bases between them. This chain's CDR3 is CASSLPVAPGMDFAKNIQYF. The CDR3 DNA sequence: TGTGCCAGCAGTTTACCCGTCGCCCCGGGGATGGATTTCGCCAAAAACATTCAGTACTTC.

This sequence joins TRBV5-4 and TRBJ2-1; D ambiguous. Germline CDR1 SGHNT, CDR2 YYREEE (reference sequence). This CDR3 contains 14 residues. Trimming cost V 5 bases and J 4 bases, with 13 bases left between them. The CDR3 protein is CASSPTGAYNEQFF. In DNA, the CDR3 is TGTGCCAGCAGTCCAACCGGAGCATACAATGAGCAGTTCTTC.

The CDR3 spells CASSRTGKSTDTQYF. CDR3 in DNA: TGTGCCAGCAGTCGTACGGGAAAGAGCACAGATACGCAGTATTTT. The J gene is TRBJ2-3, the V gene TRBV6-5; D is perhaps TRBD2 (5 bases). Trimming shortened V by 5 bases and J by 0 bases, and 12 bases separated the two germline ends. In germline, CDR1 is MNHEY, CDR2 SVGAGI. The CDR3 is 15 amino acids.